The rows below give T cell receptor beta chains drawn from one sample of a study of cytomegalovirus exposure and HLA in healthy donors. Produced via immunoSEQ multiplex PCR; TCRdb's table is partial and in-frame only. With around 100,000 clones in the sample, the ten largest clones hold 3% to 3.5%. The sequencing input was PBMCs. All receptors derive from a man aged 35 to 55 in good health and CMV-seronegative. Both conserved end residues are part of each CDR3. The order of the fields is D gene, J gene, V gene, CDR3 DNA, CDR3 protein. The D gene is left open where the match is weak.

d_call: TRBD2
j_call: TRBJ2-3
v_call: TRBV29-1
cdr3_nt: TGCAGCGTTGATGGACGTAGCGGGCGAGAAGATACGCAGTATTTT
cdr3_aa: CSVDGRSGREDTQYF

d_call: TRBD1
j_call: TRBJ2-1
v_call: TRBV10-3
cdr3_nt: TGTGCCATCAGTGATGGTGCAGGGGGCAACAATGAGCAGTTCTTC
cdr3_aa: CAISDGAGGNNEQFF

d_call: .
j_call: TRBJ2-5
v_call: TRBV7-2
cdr3_nt: TGTGCCAGCAGTTTACAGGGTTCCGAGACCCAGTACTTC
cdr3_aa: CASSLQGSETQYF

d_call: TRBD1
j_call: TRBJ1-4
v_call: TRBV5-1
cdr3_nt: TGCGCCAGCAGCTTGGCGACAGGGGGCTTTACTAATGAAAAACTGTTTTTT
cdr3_aa: CASSLATGGFTNEKLFF

d_call: .
j_call: TRBJ2-6
v_call: TRBV28
cdr3_nt: TGTGCCAGCAGTTCCCCGGACGTCCTGACTTTC
cdr3_aa: CASSSPDVLTF

d_call: TRBD1
j_call: TRBJ2-7
v_call: TRBV4-3
cdr3_nt: TGCGCCAGCAGTCGGGACAGATACTCCTACGAGCAGTACTTC
cdr3_aa: CASSRDRYSYEQYF

d_call: .
j_call: TRBJ1-5
v_call: TRBV2
cdr3_nt: TGTGCCAGCAGTGAAGTGCGGGCTAGCAATCAGCCCCAGCATTTT
cdr3_aa: CASSEVRASNQPQHF

d_call: .
j_call: TRBJ1-1
v_call: TRBV5-1
cdr3_nt: TGCGCCAGCAGCTTGGGTGTAACGGGGGGCTACACTGAAGCTTTCTTT
cdr3_aa: CASSLGVTGGYTEAFF

d_call: .
j_call: TRBJ1-4
v_call: TRBV7-9
cdr3_nt: TGTGCCAGCAGCTTACCCAGGGTAAATGAAAAACTGTTTTTT
cdr3_aa: CASSLPRVNEKLFF

d_call: TRBD1
j_call: TRBJ2-3
v_call: TRBV11-2
cdr3_nt: TGTGCCAGCAGGGAAGTCGGACAGGGGGCCAATACGCAGTATTTT
cdr3_aa: CASREVGQGANTQYF

d_call: TRBD2
j_call: TRBJ2-5
v_call: TRBV7-2
cdr3_nt: TGTGCCAGCAGCTTAGTGCTAGCGGGTCAAGAGACCCAGTACTTC
cdr3_aa: CASSLVLAGQETQYF

d_call: .
j_call: TRBJ1-1
v_call: TRBV7-2
cdr3_nt: TGTGCCAGCAGCGCTCAGGGGAACACTGAAGCTTTCTTT
cdr3_aa: CASSAQGNTEAFF

d_call: TRBD2
j_call: TRBJ2-5
v_call: TRBV5-1
cdr3_nt: TGCGCCAGCAGCTTAACGGGGGGGAAGGAAGAGACCCAGTACTTC
cdr3_aa: CASSLTGGKEETQYF

d_call: TRBD1
j_call: TRBJ2-7
v_call: TRBV2
cdr3_nt: TGTGCCAGCAGGGGACAGGGGAACGAGCAGTACTTC
cdr3_aa: CASRGQGNEQYF

d_call: .
j_call: TRBJ2-5
v_call: TRBV7-9
cdr3_nt: TGTGCCAGCAGCTTAGGACTGAGTCAAGAGACCCAGTACTTC
cdr3_aa: CASSLGLSQETQYF

d_call: TRBD1
j_call: TRBJ1-1
v_call: TRBV5-6
cdr3_nt: TGTGCCAGCAGCTTGCGCAGGGGGCGGACTGAAGCTTTCTTT
cdr3_aa: CASSLRRGRTEAFF

d_call: .
j_call: TRBJ2-3
v_call: TRBV30
cdr3_nt: TGTGCCTGGAGACGACAGGGCACAGATACGCAGTATTTT
cdr3_aa: CAWRRQGTDTQYF

d_call: TRBD2
j_call: TRBJ2-1
v_call: TRBV5-4
cdr3_nt: TGTGCCAGCTCAACCGCCGGGACTAGGGGCCCGAATGAGCAGTTCTTC
cdr3_aa: CASSTAGTRGPNEQFF

d_call: .
j_call: TRBJ2-7
v_call: TRBV7-2
cdr3_nt: TGTGCCAGCAGCTTAGACGCGCCGTACGAGCAGTACTTC
cdr3_aa: CASSLDAPYEQYF

d_call: .
j_call: TRBJ1-4
v_call: TRBV10-3
cdr3_nt: TGTGCCATCAGTGAGTCTACCGGGTATCCAACAGAAAAACTGTTTTTT
cdr3_aa: CAISESTGYPTEKLFF

d_call: .
j_call: TRBJ1-2
v_call: TRBV6-6
cdr3_nt: TGTGCCAGCAGGCAGAGACAGTCTTCGGATGGCTACACCTTC
cdr3_aa: CASRQRQSSDGYTF

d_call: TRBD1
j_call: TRBJ1-4
v_call: TRBV27
cdr3_nt: TGTGCCAGCAGTTACGGGACAGGGTCAGGAAAACTGTTTTTT
cdr3_aa: CASSYGTGSGKLFF

d_call: .
j_call: TRBJ2-5
v_call: TRBV4-3
cdr3_nt: TGCGCCAGCAGCCGGGCCTCCGGCGTCGGAGAGACCCAGTACTTC
cdr3_aa: CASSRASGVGETQYF

d_call: .
j_call: TRBJ2-7
v_call: TRBV27
cdr3_nt: TGTGCCAGCAGTTCAGGCAATACCTACGAGCAGTACTTC
cdr3_aa: CASSSGNTYEQYF

d_call: TRBD1
j_call: TRBJ2-2
v_call: TRBV6-6
cdr3_nt: TGTGCCAGCAGTAGGACAGGGGTGGACACCGGGGAGCTGTTTTTT
cdr3_aa: CASSRTGVDTGELFF

d_call: .
j_call: TRBJ2-7
v_call: TRBV7-8
cdr3_nt: TGTGCCAGCAGCCCCGGGACAAGTCGGCAGTACTTC
cdr3_aa: CASSPGTSRQYF

d_call: TRBD2
j_call: TRBJ2-1
v_call: TRBV28
cdr3_nt: TGTGCCAGCACCCAAGCGGGAAAGTTCCTGGAAGAGCAGTTCTTC
cdr3_aa: CASTQAGKFLEEQFF

d_call: TRBD2
j_call: TRBJ2-1
v_call: TRBV2
cdr3_nt: TGTGCCAGCAGTGCTGGACTAGTAGGAGGTGAGCAGTTCTTC
cdr3_aa: CASSAGLVGGEQFF

d_call: TRBD2
j_call: TRBJ2-1
v_call: TRBV7-9
cdr3_nt: TGTGCCAGCAGCTTATTTTCGACTAGCGGGACTGAGCAGTTCTTC
cdr3_aa: CASSLFSTSGTEQFF

d_call: .
j_call: TRBJ2-7
v_call: TRBV10-3
cdr3_nt: TGTGCCATCAGGCCCGGAGGGGACTACGAGCAGTACTTC
cdr3_aa: CAIRPGGDYEQYF

d_call: .
j_call: TRBJ2-7
v_call: TRBV7-6
cdr3_nt: TGTGCCAGCAGCGCCGGACCGGGAGAGCCCTACGAGCAGTACTTC
cdr3_aa: CASSAGPGEPYEQYF

d_call: TRBD2
j_call: TRBJ2-3
v_call: TRBV4-2
cdr3_nt: TGTGCCAGCAGCAGAACCGGGACTAGCGGGGTATATAGCACAGATACGCAGTATTTT
cdr3_aa: CASSRTGTSGVYSTDTQYF

d_call: .
j_call: TRBJ2-7
v_call: TRBV4-3
cdr3_nt: TGCGCCAGCAGCCAAGATAACAGGAAATCCTACGAGCAGTACTTC
cdr3_aa: CASSQDNRKSYEQYF

d_call: .
j_call: TRBJ2-3
v_call: TRBV19
cdr3_nt: TGTGCCAGTAGTATAATCGAGACACCCTCGGATACGCAGTATTTT
cdr3_aa: CASSIIETPSDTQYF

d_call: TRBD1
j_call: TRBJ1-6
v_call: TRBV9
cdr3_nt: TGTGCCAGCAGCGCTACCGGGACAGCTTCACCCCTCCACTTT
cdr3_aa: CASSATGTASPLHF

d_call: .
j_call: TRBJ1-1
v_call: TRBV28
cdr3_nt: TGTGCCAGCAGTGGAGTCGGAACTGAAGCTTTCTTT
cdr3_aa: CASSGVGTEAFF

d_call: .
j_call: TRBJ1-1
v_call: TRBV28
cdr3_nt: TGTGCCAGCAGTTCCCCCCTCCCCGGGGGAGCTTTCTTT
cdr3_aa: CASSSPLPGGAFF

d_call: TRBD1
j_call: TRBJ1-5
v_call: TRBV29-1
cdr3_nt: TGCAGCGTTACCGATACAGGGGTCAATCAGCCCCAGCATTTT
cdr3_aa: CSVTDTGVNQPQHF

d_call: .
j_call: TRBJ2-2
v_call: TRBV5-5
cdr3_nt: TGTGCCAGCAGCTTGAATCCAGAATACACCGGGGAGCTGTTTTTT
cdr3_aa: CASSLNPEYTGELFF

d_call: TRBD1
j_call: TRBJ2-5
v_call: TRBV6-5
cdr3_nt: TGTGCCAGCAGTTTCGAGAACAGGGGGCAGGAGACCCAGTACTTC
cdr3_aa: CASSFENRGQETQYF

d_call: TRBD1
j_call: TRBJ2-6
v_call: TRBV6-1
cdr3_nt: TGTGCCAGCAGTGACATTAGACAGGGTTGGCCCAACGTCCTGACTTTC
cdr3_aa: CASSDIRQGWPNVLTF

d_call: TRBD1
j_call: TRBJ2-7
v_call: TRBV5-1
cdr3_nt: TGCGCCAGCAGCACGGGACAGTTGACCTACGAGCAGTACTTC
cdr3_aa: CASSTGQLTYEQYF

d_call: TRBD2
j_call: TRBJ2-4
v_call: TRBV28
cdr3_nt: TGTGCCAGCAGTTCTTGGACTAGCGGGGGGAAAAACATTCAGTACTTC
cdr3_aa: CASSSWTSGGKNIQYF

d_call: TRBD1
j_call: TRBJ2-5
v_call: TRBV15
cdr3_nt: TGTGCCACCAGCAGGGGGGACAGGGGAGAGGAGACCCAGTACTTC
cdr3_aa: CATSRGDRGEETQYF

d_call: .
j_call: TRBJ1-1
v_call: TRBV6-5
cdr3_nt: TGTGCCAGCAGTGACGCTCAGGCGAACACTGAAGCTTTCTTT
cdr3_aa: CASSDAQANTEAFF

d_call: TRBD1
j_call: TRBJ1-6
v_call: TRBV11-2
cdr3_nt: TGTGCCAGCAGCTCAGGGGGCGCGGGGAGTTCACCCCTCCACTTT
cdr3_aa: CASSSGGAGSSPLHF

d_call: .
j_call: TRBJ1-2
v_call: TRBV19
cdr3_nt: TGTGCCAGTAGTCAAAGTTCCAGGGGCTATGGCTACACCTTC
cdr3_aa: CASSQSSRGYGYTF

d_call: TRBD1
j_call: TRBJ1-2
v_call: TRBV5-6
cdr3_nt: TGTGCCAGCAGCTTTGAGGACAGGGGTGGCGCGGGCTACACCTTC
cdr3_aa: CASSFEDRGGAGYTF

d_call: .
j_call: TRBJ1-4
v_call: TRBV28
cdr3_nt: TGTGCCAGCAGTTTAGGGCAGGCATCAACTAATGAAAAACTGTTTTTT
cdr3_aa: CASSLGQASTNEKLFF